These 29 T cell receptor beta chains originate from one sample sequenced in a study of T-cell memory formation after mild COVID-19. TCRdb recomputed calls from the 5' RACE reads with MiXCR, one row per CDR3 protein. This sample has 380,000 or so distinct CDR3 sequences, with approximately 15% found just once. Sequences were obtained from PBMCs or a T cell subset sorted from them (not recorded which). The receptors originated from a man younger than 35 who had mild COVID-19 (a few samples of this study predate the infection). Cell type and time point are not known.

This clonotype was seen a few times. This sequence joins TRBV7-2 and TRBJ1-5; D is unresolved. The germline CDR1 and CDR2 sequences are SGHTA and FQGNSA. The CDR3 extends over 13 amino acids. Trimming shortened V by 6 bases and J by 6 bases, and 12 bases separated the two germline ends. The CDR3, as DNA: TGTGCCAGCAGTTTCACCGGAGGTCAGCCCCAGCATTTT. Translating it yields CASSFTGGQPQHF.

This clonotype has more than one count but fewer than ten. CDR3 sequence reads: CATSRDGGTPYGYTF. The CDR3 DNA is TGTGCCACCAGCAGGGATGGGGGGACCCCCTATGGCTACACCTTC. The chain links TRBV15 to TRBJ1-2, with D maybe TRBD1 (5 bases). V shed 3 bases and J shed 4 bases, with 15 bases lying between them. CDR1 and CDR2 from the germline V gene are LNHNV and YYDKDF (reference sequence). The CDR3 has 15 residues.

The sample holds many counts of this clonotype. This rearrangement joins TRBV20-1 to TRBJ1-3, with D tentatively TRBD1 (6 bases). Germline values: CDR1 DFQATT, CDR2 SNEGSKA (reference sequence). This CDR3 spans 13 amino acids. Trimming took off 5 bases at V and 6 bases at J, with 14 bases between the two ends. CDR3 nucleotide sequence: TGCAGTGCTCCGCAAAGGGGGGCAAACACCATATATTTT. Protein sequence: CSAPQRGANTIYF.

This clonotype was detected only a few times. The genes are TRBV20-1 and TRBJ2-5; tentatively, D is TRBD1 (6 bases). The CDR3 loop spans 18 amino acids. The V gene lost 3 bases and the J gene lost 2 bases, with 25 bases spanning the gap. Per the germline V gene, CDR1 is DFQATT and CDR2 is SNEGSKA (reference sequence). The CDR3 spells CSASVVLLGRGFQETQYF. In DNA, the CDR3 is TGCAGTGCTAGCGTAGTATTGCTCGGCAGGGGCTTTCAAGAGACCCAGTACTTC.

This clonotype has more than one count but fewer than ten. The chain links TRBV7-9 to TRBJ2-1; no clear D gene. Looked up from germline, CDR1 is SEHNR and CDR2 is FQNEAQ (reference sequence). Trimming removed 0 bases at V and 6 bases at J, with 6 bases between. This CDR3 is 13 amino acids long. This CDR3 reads CASSLAQINEQFF. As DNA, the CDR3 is TGTGCCAGCAGCTTAGCACAGATCAATGAGCAGTTCTTC.

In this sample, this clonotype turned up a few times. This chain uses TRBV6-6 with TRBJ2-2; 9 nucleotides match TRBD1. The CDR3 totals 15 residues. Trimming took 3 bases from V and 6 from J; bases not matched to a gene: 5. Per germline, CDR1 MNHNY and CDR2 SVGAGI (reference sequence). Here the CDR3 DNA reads TGTGCCAGCAGTTATCCTCGACAGGGGGCCGGGGAGCTGTTTTTT. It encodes CASSYPRQGAGELFF.

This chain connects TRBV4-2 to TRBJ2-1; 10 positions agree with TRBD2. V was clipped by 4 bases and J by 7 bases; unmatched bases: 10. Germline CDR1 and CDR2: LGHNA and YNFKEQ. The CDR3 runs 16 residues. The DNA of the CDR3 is TGTGCCAGCAGCCCCCCGGGGAGACTAGCGGGTAATGAGCAGTTCTTC. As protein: CASSPPGRLAGNEQFF.

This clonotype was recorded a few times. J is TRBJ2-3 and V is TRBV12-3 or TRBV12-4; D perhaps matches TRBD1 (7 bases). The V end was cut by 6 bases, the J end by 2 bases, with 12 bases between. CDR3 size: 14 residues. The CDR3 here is CASRQGGITDTQYF. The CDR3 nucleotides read TGTGCCAGCAGGCAGGGGGGTATCACAGATACGCAGTATTTT.

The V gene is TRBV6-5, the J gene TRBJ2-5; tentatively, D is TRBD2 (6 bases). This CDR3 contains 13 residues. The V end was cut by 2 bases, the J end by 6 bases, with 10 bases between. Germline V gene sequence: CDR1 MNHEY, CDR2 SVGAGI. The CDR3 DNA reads TGTGCCAGCAGTTACAGCGGGTCGCAGACCCAGTACTTC. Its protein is CASSYSGSQTQYF.

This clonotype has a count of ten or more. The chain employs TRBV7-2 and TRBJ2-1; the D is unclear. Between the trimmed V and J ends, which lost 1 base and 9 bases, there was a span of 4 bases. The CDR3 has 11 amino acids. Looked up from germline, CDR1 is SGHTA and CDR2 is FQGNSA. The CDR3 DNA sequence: TGTGCCAGCAGCTTAGGTAGTGAGCAGTTCTTC. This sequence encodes CASSLGSEQFF.

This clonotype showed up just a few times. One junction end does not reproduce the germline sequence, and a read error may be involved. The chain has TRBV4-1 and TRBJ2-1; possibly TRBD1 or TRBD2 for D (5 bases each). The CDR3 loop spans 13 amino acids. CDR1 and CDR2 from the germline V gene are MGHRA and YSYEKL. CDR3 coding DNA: TGCGCCAGCAGCCAAGATTCGAGGGGCCCTCCCAAATTC. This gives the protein CASSQDSRGPPKF.

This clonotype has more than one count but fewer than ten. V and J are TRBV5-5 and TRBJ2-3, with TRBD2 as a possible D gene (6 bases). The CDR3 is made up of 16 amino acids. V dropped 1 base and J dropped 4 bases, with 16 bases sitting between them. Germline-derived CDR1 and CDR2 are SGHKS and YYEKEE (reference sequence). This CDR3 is CASSLFAGLGADTQYF. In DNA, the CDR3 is TGTGCCAGCAGCTTGTTTGCGGGGCTCGGCGCAGATACGCAGTATTTT.

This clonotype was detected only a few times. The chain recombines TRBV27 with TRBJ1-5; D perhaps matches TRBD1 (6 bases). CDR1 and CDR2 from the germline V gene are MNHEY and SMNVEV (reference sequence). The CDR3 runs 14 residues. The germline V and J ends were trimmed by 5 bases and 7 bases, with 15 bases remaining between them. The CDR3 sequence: CASSPWGGRQPQHF. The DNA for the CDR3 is TGTGCCAGCAGTCCATGGGGGGGCAGGCAGCCCCAGCATTTT.

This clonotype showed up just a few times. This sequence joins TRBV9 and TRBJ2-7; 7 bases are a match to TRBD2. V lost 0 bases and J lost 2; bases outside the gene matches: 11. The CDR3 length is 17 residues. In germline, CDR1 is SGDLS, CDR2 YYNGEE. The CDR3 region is CASSVASRAGEPYEQYF. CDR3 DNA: TGTGCCAGCAGCGTAGCTAGTCGCGCGGGGGAACCCTACGAGCAGTACTTC.

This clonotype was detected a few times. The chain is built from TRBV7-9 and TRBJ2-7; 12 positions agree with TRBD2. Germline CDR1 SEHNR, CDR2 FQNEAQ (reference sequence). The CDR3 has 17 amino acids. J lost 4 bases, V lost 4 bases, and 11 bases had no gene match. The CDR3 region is CASSSSYATSGGYEQYV. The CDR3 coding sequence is TGTGCCAGCAGCTCCTCATATGCGACTAGCGGGGGTTACGAGCAGTACGTC.

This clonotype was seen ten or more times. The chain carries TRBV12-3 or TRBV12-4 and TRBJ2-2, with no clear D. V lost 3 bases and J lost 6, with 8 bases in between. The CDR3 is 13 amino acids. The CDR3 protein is CASSFTISGELFF. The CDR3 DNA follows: TGTGCCAGCAGTTTCACCATTTCCGGGGAGCTGTTTTTT.

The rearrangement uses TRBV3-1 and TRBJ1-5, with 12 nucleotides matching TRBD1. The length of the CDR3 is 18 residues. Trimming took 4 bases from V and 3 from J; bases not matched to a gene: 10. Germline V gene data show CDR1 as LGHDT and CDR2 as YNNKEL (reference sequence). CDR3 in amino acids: CASSPGTGGPVYNQPQHF. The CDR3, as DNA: TGTGCCAGCAGCCCAGGGACAGGGGGCCCAGTTTACAATCAGCCCCAGCATTTT.

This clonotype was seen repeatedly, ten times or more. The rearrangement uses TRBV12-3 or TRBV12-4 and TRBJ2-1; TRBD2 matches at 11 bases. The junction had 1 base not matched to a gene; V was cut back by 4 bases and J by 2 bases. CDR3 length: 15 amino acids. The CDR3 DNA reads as TGTGCCAGCAGTTCTAGCGGGGGGACCTACAATGAGCAGTTCTTC. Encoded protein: CASSSSGGTYNEQFF.

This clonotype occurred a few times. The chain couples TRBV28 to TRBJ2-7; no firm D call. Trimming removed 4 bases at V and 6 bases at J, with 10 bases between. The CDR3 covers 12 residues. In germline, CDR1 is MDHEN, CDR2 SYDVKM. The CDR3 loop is CASSSQLGEQYV. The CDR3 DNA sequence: TGTGCCAGCAGTTCCCAGTTAGGCGAGCAGTACGTC.

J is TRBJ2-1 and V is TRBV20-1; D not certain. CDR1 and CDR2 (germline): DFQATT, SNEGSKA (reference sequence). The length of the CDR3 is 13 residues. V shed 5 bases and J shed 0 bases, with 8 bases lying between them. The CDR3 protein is CSAWKSSYNEQFF. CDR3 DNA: TGCAGTGCTTGGAAAAGCTCCTACAATGAGCAGTTCTTC.

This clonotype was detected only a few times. CDR3 nucleotides: TGTGCCAGCAGCCAATGGGAGAACTATGGCTACACCTTC. Protein sequence: CASSQWENYGYTF. The gene calls are TRBV3-1 and TRBJ1-2; D unresolved. CDR1 is LGHDT, CDR2 YNNKEL, per germline (reference sequence). V was trimmed by 2 bases and J by 2 bases, leaving 6 bases between them. This CDR3 is built from 13 residues.

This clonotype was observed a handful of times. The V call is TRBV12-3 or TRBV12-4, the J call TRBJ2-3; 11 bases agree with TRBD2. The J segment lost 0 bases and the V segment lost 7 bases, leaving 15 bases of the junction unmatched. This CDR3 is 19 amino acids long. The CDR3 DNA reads TGTGCCAGCACGATAACCGGGACTAGCGGCTTCTTGAGCACAGATACGCAGTATTTT. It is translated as CASTITGTSGFLSTDTQYF.

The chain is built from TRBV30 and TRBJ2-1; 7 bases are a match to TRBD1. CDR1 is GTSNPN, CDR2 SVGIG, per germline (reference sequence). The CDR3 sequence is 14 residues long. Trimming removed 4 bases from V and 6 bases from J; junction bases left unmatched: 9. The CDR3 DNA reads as TGTGCCTGGATAACCGGGACAGAAACCAATGAGCAGTTCTTC. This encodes CAWITGTETNEQFF.

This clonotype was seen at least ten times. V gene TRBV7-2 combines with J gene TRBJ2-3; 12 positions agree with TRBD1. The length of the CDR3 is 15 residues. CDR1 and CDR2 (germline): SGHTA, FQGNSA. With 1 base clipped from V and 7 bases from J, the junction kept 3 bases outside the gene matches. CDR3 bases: TGTGCCAGCAGCTTAGGGGACAGGGGGCCGAATACGCAGTATTTT. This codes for CASSLGDRGPNTQYF.

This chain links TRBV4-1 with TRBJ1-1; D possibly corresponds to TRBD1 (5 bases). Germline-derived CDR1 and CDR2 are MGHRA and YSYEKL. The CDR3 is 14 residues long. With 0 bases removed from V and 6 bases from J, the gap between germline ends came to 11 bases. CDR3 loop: CASSQEGTISEAFF. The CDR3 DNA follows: TGCGCCAGCAGCCAAGAAGGGACCATATCTGAAGCTTTCTTT.

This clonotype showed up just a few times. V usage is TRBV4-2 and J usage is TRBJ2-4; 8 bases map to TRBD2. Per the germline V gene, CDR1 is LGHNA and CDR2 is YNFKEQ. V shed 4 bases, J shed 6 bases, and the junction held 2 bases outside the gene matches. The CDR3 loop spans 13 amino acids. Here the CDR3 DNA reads TGTGCCAGCAGCCCGGGGACTAGAAACATTCAGTACTTC. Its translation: CASSPGTRNIQYF.

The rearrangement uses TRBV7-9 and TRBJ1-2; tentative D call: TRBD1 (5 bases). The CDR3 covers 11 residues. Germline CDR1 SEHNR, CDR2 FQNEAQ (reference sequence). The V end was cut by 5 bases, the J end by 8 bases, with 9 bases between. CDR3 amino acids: CASSGGWGYTF. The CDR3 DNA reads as TGTGCCAGCAGCGGGGGATGGGGCTACACCTTC.

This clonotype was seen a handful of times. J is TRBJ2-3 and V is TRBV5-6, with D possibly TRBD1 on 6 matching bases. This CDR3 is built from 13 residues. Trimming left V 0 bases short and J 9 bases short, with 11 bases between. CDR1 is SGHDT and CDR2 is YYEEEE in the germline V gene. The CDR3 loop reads CASSLADRSTQYF. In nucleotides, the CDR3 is TGTGCCAGCAGCTTGGCCGACAGGTCCACGCAGTATTTT.

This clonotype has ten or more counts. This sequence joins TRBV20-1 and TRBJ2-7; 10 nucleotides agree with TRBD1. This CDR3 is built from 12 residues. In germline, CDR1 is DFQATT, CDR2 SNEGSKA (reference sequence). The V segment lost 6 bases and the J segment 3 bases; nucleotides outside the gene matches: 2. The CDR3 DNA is TGCAGTGCAAGGACAGGGGGCTACGAGCAGTACTTC. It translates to CSARTGGYEQYF.